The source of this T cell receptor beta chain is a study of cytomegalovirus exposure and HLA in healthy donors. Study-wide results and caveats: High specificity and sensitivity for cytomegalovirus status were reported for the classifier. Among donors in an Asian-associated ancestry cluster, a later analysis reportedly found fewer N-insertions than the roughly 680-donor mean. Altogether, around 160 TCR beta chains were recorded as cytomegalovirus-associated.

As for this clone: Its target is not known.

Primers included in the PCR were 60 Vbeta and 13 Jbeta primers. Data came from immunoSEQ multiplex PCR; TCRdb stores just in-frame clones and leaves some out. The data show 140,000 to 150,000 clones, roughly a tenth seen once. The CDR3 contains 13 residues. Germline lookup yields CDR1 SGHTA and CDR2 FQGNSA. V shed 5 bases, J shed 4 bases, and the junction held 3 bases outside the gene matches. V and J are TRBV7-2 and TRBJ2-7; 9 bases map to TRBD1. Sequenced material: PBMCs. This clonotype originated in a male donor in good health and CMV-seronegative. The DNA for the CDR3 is TGTGCCAGCAGCCCCGGGACAGGGTACGAGCAGTACTTC. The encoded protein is CASSPGTGYEQYF.